The present T cell receptor (beta chain) was sequenced within a study of beta chain features in type 1 diabetes. Germline CDR1 is PRHDT and CDR2 is FYEKMQ (reference sequence). Trimming shortened V by 2 bases and J by 7 bases, and 14 bases separated the two germline ends. The CDR3 covers 14 residues. A remark on this clone: The antigen is not known.

Isolated RNA was reverse transcribed in full, so expressed TCRB transcripts were sequenced. TCRdb's copy holds only in-frame clones and misses some; the assay was immunoSEQ multiplex PCR. The sample has roughly 700,000 clones; 10% to 15% are singletons. The authors sorted CD4+ naive, central memory, regulatory and stem cell-like memory cells via CD45RO/CCR7/CD25/CD127/CD95/CD27. General study points: A PCR bias possibly favoring shorter templates would apply equally to patients and controls. Shorter TCRB CDR3s, moderately but significantly so, marked every one of the four CD4+ subsets in Type 1 diabetes patients.

V and J are TRBV13 and TRBJ2-5; a possible D gene is TRBD2 (6 bases). This clonotype originated in a man between 18 and 29 years old with type 1 diabetes. Material for sequencing was naive CD4+ T cells from blood. CDR3 residues: CASSLTTSSPTQYF. The DNA of the CDR3 is TGTGCCAGCAGCTTAACTACTAGCTCCCCGACCCAGTACTTC.